This passage covers 23 T cell receptor beta chains from one sample sequenced in a study of shared clonotypes between healthy human individuals. The repertoire was sequenced with immunoSEQ multiplex PCR; TCRdb's copy has only in-frame clones and lacks some. The profile shows about 530,000 clones, almost 80% of them singletons. The sequenced sample was PBMCs. The receptors stem from a woman aged 40 to 49 in good health. Some clones in this sample may be carry-over from other donors' samples.

The genes are TRBV5-1 and TRBJ1-5, with 9 bases identical to TRBD1. V was clipped by 5 bases and J by 4 bases; unmatched bases: 7. CDR3 size: 15 residues. Germline V gene lookup returns CDR1 SGHRS and CDR2 YFSETQ. CDR3 DNA sequence: TGCGCCAGCAGTGCGACAGGGGGAAGGAATCAGCCCCAGCATTTT. Translated, it gives CASSATGGRNQPQHF.

The chain employs TRBV6-5 and TRBJ2-3; D possibly uses TRBD1 or TRBD2 (5 bases each). Trimming took off 0 bases at V and 0 bases at J, with 10 bases between the two ends. The germline V gene encodes CDR1 MNHEY and CDR2 SVGAGI. CDR3 size: 16 residues. The CDR3 DNA is TGTGCCAGCAGTTACTCCCGGGACGCAAGCACAGATACGCAGTATTTT. This codes for CASSYSRDASTDTQYF.

The chain is built from TRBV6-4 and TRBJ2-3; 7 positions match TRBD1. This CDR3 contains 14 residues. Germline CDR1 is MRHNA and CDR2 is SNTAGT. Trimming removed 6 bases from V and 1 base from J; junction bases left unmatched: 4. The CDR3 DNA reads as TGTGCCAGCAGGACCGACAGGGGCACAGATACGCAGTATTTT. This encodes CASRTDRGTDTQYF.

The chain uses TRBV28 and TRBJ2-1; D might be TRBD2 (5 bases). The CDR3 sequence is 15 residues long. Germline V lookup: CDR1 MDHEN, CDR2 SYDVKM. Deletions cut 7 bases from V and 3 bases from J, with 16 bases between. The CDR3 region has the DNA TGTGCCAGCAAAAAAACCCAGCGGATCTACAATGAGCAGTTCTTC. Protein sequence: CASKKTQRIYNEQFF.

The J gene is TRBJ2-1, the V gene TRBV5-1, with D perhaps assigned TRBD1 or TRBD2 (5 bases each). Germline V gene data show CDR1 as SGHRS and CDR2 as YFSETQ. The CDR3 spans 14 residues. Trimming cost V 4 bases and J 3 bases, with 11 bases left between them. The DNA for the CDR3 is TGCGCCAGCAGCAACCCGGGACGCTACAATGAGCAGTTCTTC. This translates into CASSNPGRYNEQFF.

The chain joins TRBV18 to TRBJ2-7, with TRBD2 matching over 8 bases. Trimming cost V 5 bases and J 6 bases; bases outside gene matches: 3. CDR1 KGHSH and CDR2 LQKENI come from the germline V gene. This CDR3 has 12 amino acids. In nucleotides, the CDR3 is TGTGCCAGCTCAACGGGAGGGGCCGAGCAGTACTTC. Encoded protein: CASSTGGAEQYF.

V and J are TRBV7-9 and TRBJ2-5; maybe TRBD1 (6 bases). Germline CDR1 reads SEHNR; CDR2 reads FQNEAQ (reference sequence). There are 16 residues in the CDR3. Trimming took 3 bases from V and 1 from J, leaving 15 bases between them. CDR3: CASSFPTGYTQETQYF. As DNA, the CDR3 is TGTGCCAGCAGCTTCCCGACAGGCTATACCCAAGAGACCCAGTACTTC.

V usage is TRBV4-3 and J usage is TRBJ2-7, with D perhaps TRBD1 or TRBD2 (5 bases each). Trimming removed 1 base at V and 2 bases at J, with 9 bases between. From germline, CDR1 is LGHNA and CDR2 YSLEER. The CDR3 has 14 amino acids. CDR3 coding DNA: TGCGCCAGCAGCCAAGCTGAGGGGCCCTACGAGCAGTACTTC. It translates to CASSQAEGPYEQYF.

This chain connects TRBV7-2 to TRBJ2-5; D unclear. Trimming left V 0 bases short and J 4 bases short, with 9 bases between. The CDR3 contains 14 residues. Germline CDR1 and CDR2: SGHTA and FQGNSA. The CDR3 is CASSLASWGETQYF. The CDR3 region has the DNA TGTGCCAGCAGCTTAGCCAGCTGGGGAGAGACCCAGTACTTC.

J is TRBJ2-7 and V is TRBV11-1; no definite D call. Per the germline V gene, CDR1 is SGHAT and CDR2 is FQDESV (reference sequence). V was trimmed by 1 base and J by 1 base, leaving 5 bases between them. The CDR3 has 13 amino acids. CDR3 nucleotides: TGTGCCAGCAGCTTAGACCCTTCCTACGAGCAGTACTTC. Translation gives CASSLDPSYEQYF.

The genes are TRBV5-5 and TRBJ1-1; D not certain. Between the trimmed V and J ends, which lost 6 bases and 3 bases, there was a span of 12 bases. CDR3 length: 13 residues. Germline assignment: CDR1 SGHKS and CDR2 YYEKEE (reference sequence). CDR3 coding DNA: TGTGCCAGCAACCTTATGGAAGACACTGAAGCTTTCTTT. Translated: CASNLMEDTEAFF.

The chain combines TRBV6-1 with TRBJ2-3; 7 bases are a match to TRBD1. In germline, CDR1 is MNHNS, CDR2 SASEGT. The CDR3 consists of 16 residues. V shed 0 bases and J 2 bases; nucleotides not matched to a gene: 5. CDR3 protein: CASSEATGQPTDTQYF. CDR3 nucleotides: TGTGCCAGCAGTGAAGCTACGGGACAGCCCACAGATACGCAGTATTTT.

The V and J genes are TRBV28 and TRBJ2-2; D may correspond to TRBD1 or TRBD2 (7 bases each). Trimming shortened V by 11 bases and J by 6 bases, and 19 bases separated the two germline ends. This CDR3 is 14 amino acids long. CDR1 and CDR2 (germline): MDHEN, SYDVKM. The DNA of the CDR3 is TGTGCCGGGGCCAGGGGGGGAGAGGCCGGGGAGCTGTTTTTT. Residues: CAGARGGEAGELFF.

This clone was counted only a few times. The CDR3 bases are TGTGCCAGCAGCTTGTCGTCGTTGGCTGCTGGGGCCAACGTCCTGACTTTC. This encodes CASSLSSLAAGANVLTF. The rearrangement joins TRBV11-2 to TRBJ2-6; D not certain. The CDR3 length is 17 residues. V was cut by 3 bases and J by 2 bases, with 14 bases left in between. Germline CDR1 is SGHAT and CDR2 is FQNNGV.

The CDR3 loop reads CASSAVAGEVETQYF. The CDR3 DNA follows: TGTGCCAGCTCCGCGGTAGCGGGAGAAGTAGAGACCCAGTACTTC. The chain is built from TRBV2 and TRBJ2-5; TRBD2 matches at 9 bases. The CDR3 loop spans 15 amino acids. Germline lookup yields CDR1 SNHLY and CDR2 FYNNEI. Trimming removed 8 bases from V and 4 bases from J; junction bases left unmatched: 11.

This clone turned up a few times. Here the CDR3 reads CASSLGLAEEETQYF. The CDR3 DNA sequence: TGTGCCAGCAGCCTCGGACTAGCGGAAGAAGAGACCCAGTACTTC. The chain links TRBV4-2 to TRBJ2-5; 10 nucleotides match TRBD2. The germline gives CDR1 LGHNA, CDR2 YNFKEQ. The CDR3 runs 15 residues. Trimming at V came to 4 bases and at J to 3 bases, leaving 5 bases not matched to a gene.

V gene TRBV9 combines with J gene TRBJ2-7; 9 positions agree with TRBD1. Germline V lookup: CDR1 SGDLS, CDR2 YYNGEE. V gave up 3 bases and J gave up 12 bases; unmatched junction bases: 13. The CDR3 totals 14 residues. The CDR3 here is CASSGPQGAQGLYF. The DNA for the CDR3 is TGTGCCAGCAGCGGACCACAGGGGGCACAGGGTTTGTACTTC.

The V call is TRBV2, the J call TRBJ1-1; 11 bases match TRBD1. The CDR3 runs 15 residues. V lost 4 bases to trimming and J lost 1 base; unmatched junction nucleotides: 2. The germline CDR1 and CDR2 sequences are SNHLY and FYNNEI. For the CDR3, the DNA is TGTGCCAGCAGTGGGACAGGGGGCGCGAACACTGAAGCTTTCTTT. Its protein is CASSGTGGANTEAFF.

The genes are TRBV5-4 and TRBJ2-3; 10 nucleotides match TRBD2. CDR1 and CDR2 from the germline V gene are SGHNT and YYREEE (reference sequence). The J segment lost 1 base and the V segment lost 3 bases, leaving 2 bases of the junction unmatched. CDR3 length: 15 residues. CDR3 nucleotides: TGTGCCAGCAGCTCCGGGACTAGCGGCACAGATACGCAGTATTTT. Translated, it gives CASSSGTSGTDTQYF.

The count of this clone is one. One junction end does not reproduce the germline sequence, and a read error may be involved. The rearrangement uses TRBV6-5 and TRBJ2-5, with TRBD1 matching over 9 bases. The CDR3 covers 14 residues. CDR1 and CDR2 from the germline V gene are MNHEY and SVGAGI. Here the CDR3 DNA reads TGTGCCAGCAGTTGGGACAGGGACCAAGAAACCCAGTACTTC. Its translation: CASSWDRDQETQYF.

The sample holds many counts of this clone. This chain uses TRBV2 with TRBJ2-5; D gene unclear. Looked up from germline, CDR1 is SNHLY and CDR2 is FYNNEI. The CDR3 extends over 14 amino acids. Between the trimmed V and J ends, which lost 6 bases and 5 bases, there was a span of 16 bases. CDR3 coding DNA: TGTGCCAGCAGCTCTCAAGGGAAAGCGGAGACCCAGTACTTC. It yields the protein CASSSQGKAETQYF.

The chain has TRBV21-1 and TRBJ2-7; no check of the table's D call, TRBD2, against the DNA was made. TRBV21-1 is labeled a pseudogene. The CDR3 runs to 13 residues. CDR3: CASSRGITYEQYF. The CDR3 coding sequence is TGTGCCAGCAGCCGAGGGATTACCTACGAGCAGTACTTC.

The chain links TRBV19 to TRBJ2-5; no firm D call. V was shortened by 7 bases and J by 4 bases, with 16 bases between the two germline ends. This CDR3 has 14 residues. Per germline, CDR1 LNHDA and CDR2 SQIVND (reference sequence). As DNA, the CDR3 is TGTGCCAGTACCCCGGGCTATGGGGTAGAGACCCAGTACTTC. Translated, it gives CASTPGYGVETQYF.